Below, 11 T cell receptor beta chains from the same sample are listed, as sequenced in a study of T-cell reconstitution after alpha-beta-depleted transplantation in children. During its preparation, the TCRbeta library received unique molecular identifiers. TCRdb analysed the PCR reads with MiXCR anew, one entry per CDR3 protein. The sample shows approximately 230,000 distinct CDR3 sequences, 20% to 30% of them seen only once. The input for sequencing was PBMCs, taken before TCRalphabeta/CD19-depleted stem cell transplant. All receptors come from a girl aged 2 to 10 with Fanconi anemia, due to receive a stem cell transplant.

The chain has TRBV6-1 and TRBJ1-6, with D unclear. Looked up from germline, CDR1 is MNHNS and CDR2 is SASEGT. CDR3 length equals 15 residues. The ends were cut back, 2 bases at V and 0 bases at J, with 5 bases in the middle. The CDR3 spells CASSERSSYNSPLHF. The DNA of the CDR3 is TGTGCCAGCAGTGAACGGAGCTCCTATAATTCACCCCTCCACTTT.

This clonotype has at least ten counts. The CDR3 protein is CASSWGTQYNEQFF. The DNA of the CDR3 is TGTGCCAGCAGTTGGGGTACTCAATACAATGAGCAGTTCTTC. The rearrangement joins TRBV27 to TRBJ2-1; no clear D. This CDR3 has 14 amino acids. V lost 4 bases to trimming and J lost 4 bases, with 11 bases between them. Germline CDR1 reads MNHEY; CDR2 reads SMNVEV (reference sequence).

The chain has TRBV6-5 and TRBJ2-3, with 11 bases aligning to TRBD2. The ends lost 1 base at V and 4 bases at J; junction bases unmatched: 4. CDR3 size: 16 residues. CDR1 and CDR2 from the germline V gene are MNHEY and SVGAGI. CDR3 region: CASSYYVAGGPDTQYF. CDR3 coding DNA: TGTGCCAGCAGTTACTACGTAGCGGGGGGGCCAGATACGCAGTATTTT.

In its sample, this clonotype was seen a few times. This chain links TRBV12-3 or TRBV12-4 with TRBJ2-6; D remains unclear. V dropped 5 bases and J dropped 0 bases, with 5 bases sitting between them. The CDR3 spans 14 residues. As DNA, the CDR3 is TGTGCCAGCAGTCATAGCTCTGGGGCCAACGTCCTGACTTTC. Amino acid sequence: CASSHSSGANVLTF.

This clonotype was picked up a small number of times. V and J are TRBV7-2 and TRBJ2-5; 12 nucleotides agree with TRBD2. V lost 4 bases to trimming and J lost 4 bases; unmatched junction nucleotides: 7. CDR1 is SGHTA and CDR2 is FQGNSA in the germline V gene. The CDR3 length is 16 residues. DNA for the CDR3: TGTGCCAGCAGCTCAGCCTCACTAGCGGGAGGAGAGACCCAGTACTTC. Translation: CASSSASLAGGETQYF. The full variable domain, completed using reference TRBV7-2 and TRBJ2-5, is GAGVSQSPSNKVTEKGKDVELRCDPISGHTALYWYRQSLGQGLEFLIYFQGNSAPDKSGLPSDRFSAERTGGSVSTLTIQRTQQEDSAVYLCASSSASLAGGETQYFGPGTRLLVL.

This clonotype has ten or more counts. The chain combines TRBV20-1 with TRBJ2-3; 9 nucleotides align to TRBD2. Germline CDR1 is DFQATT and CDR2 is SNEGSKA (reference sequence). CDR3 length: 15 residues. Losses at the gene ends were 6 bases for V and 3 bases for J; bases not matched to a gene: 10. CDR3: CSAMPGLALTDTQYF. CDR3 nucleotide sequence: TGCAGTGCCATGCCGGGACTAGCCTTAACAGATACGCAGTATTTT.

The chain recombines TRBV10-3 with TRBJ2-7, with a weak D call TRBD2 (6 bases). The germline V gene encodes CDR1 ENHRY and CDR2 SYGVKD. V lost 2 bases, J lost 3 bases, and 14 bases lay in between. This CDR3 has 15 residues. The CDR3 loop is CAISETREVHYEQYF. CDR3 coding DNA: TGTGCCATCAGTGAGACGCGGGAAGTACACTACGAGCAGTACTTC.

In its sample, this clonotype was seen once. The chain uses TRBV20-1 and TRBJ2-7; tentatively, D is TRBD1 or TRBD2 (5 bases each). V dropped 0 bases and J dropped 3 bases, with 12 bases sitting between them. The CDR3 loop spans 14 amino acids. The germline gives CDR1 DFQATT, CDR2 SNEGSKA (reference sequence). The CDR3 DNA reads TGCAGTGCTAGAGATCCGGGGACGGGCTACGAGCAGTACTTC. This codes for CSARDPGTGYEQYF.

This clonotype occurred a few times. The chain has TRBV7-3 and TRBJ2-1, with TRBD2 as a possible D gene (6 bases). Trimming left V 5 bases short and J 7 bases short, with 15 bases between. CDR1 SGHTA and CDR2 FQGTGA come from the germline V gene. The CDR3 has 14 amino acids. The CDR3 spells CASSVRGGRNEQFF. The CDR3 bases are TGTGCCAGCAGCGTCCGAGGAGGGCGGAATGAGCAGTTCTTC.

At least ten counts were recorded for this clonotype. The CDR3 is CASTLGSTGDTQYF. The CDR3 DNA sequence: TGCGCCAGTACCCTCGGTTCAACCGGCGATACGCAGTATTTT. V gene TRBV5-1 combines with J gene TRBJ2-3; D call uncertain. Germline lookup yields CDR1 SGHRS and CDR2 YFSETQ. Trimming removed 8 bases from V and 6 bases from J, with 19 bases in between. The CDR3 sequence is 14 residues long.

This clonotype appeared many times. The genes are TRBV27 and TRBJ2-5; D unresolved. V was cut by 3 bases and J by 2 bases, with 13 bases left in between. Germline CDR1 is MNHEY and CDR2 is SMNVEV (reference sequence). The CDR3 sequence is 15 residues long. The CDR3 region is CASSFFHSSQETQYF. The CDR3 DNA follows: TGTGCCAGCAGTTTCTTCCACTCTTCTCAAGAGACCCAGTACTTC.